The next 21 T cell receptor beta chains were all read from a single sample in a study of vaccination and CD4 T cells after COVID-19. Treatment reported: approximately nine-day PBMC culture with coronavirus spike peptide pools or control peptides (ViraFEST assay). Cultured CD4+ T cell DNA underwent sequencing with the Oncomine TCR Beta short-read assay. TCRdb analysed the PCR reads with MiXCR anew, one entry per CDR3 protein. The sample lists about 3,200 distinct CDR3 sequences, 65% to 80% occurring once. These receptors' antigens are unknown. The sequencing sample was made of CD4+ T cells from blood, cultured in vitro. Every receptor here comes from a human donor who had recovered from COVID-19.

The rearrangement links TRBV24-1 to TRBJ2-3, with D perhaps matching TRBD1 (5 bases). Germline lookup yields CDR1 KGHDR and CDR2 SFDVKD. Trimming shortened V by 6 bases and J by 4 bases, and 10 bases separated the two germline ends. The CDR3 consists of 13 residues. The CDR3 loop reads CATSHPGSDTQYF. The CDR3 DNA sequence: TGTGCCACCAGTCACCCAGGGTCAGATACGCAGTATTTT.

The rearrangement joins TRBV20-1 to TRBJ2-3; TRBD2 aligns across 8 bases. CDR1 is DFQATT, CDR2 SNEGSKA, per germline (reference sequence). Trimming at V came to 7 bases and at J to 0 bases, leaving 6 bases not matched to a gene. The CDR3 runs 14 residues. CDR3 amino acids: CSDVAGTSTDTQYF. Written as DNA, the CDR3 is TGCAGTGACGTAGCGGGGACTAGCACAGATACGCAGTATTTT.

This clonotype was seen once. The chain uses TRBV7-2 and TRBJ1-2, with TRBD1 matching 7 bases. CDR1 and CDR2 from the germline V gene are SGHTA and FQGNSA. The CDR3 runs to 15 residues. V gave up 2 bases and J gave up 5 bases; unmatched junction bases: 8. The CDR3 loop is CASSLTLTGDYGYTF. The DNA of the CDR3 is TGTGCCAGCAGCTTAACCCTTACAGGGGATTATGGCTACACCTTC.

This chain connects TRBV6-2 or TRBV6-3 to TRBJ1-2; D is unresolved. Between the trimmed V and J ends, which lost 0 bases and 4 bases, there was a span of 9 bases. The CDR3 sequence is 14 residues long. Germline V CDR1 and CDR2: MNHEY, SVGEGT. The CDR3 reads CASSYSISSYGYTF. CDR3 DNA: TGTGCCAGCAGTTACTCGATTTCGAGCTATGGCTACACCTTC.

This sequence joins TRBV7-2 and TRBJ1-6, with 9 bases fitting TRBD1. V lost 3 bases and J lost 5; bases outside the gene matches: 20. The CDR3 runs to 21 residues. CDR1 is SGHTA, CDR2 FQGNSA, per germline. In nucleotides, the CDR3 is TGTGCCAGCAGCTTCCCCCGCCTCGGGAGGACAGGGGAAAAAGATAATTCACCCCTCCACTTT. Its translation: CASSFPRLGRTGEKDNSPLHF.

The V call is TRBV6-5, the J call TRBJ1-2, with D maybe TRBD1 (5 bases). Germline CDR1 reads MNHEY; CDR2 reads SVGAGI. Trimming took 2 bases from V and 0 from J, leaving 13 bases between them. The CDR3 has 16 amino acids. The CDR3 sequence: CASSYVQTEANYGYTF. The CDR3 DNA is TGTGCCAGCAGTTACGTACAGACAGAGGCTAACTATGGCTACACCTTC.

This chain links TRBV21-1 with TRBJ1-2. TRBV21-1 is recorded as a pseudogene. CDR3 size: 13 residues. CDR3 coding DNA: TGTGCCAGCAGCACCGCGGAGAGGTATGGCTACACCTTC. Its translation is CASSTAERYGYTF.

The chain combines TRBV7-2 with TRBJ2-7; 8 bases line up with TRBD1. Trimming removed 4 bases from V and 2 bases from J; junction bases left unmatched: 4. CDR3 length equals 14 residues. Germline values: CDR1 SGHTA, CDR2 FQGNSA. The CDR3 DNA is TGTGCCAGCAGCTACCGGACAGGGCCCTACGAGCAGTACTTC. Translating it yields CASSYRTGPYEQYF.

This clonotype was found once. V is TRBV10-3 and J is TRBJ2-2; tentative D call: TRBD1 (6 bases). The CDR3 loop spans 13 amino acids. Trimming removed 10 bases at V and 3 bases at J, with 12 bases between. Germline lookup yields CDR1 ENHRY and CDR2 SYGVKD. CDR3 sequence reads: CATGERDTGELFF. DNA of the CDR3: TGTGCCACAGGGGAGAGAGACACCGGGGAGCTGTTTTTT.

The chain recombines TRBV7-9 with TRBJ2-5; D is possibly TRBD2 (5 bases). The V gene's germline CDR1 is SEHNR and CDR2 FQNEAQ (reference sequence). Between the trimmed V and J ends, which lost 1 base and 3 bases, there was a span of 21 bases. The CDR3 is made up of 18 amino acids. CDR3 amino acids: CASSLGMVPAWGEETQYF. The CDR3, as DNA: TGTGCCAGCAGCTTAGGAATGGTCCCAGCATGGGGAGAAGAGACCCAGTACTTC.

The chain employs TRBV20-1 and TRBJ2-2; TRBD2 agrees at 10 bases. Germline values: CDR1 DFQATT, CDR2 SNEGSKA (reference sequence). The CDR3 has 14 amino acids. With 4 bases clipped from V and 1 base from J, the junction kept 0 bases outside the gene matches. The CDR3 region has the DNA TGCAGTGCTACTAGCGGGGGGAACACCGGGGAGCTGTTTTTT. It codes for CSATSGGNTGELFF.

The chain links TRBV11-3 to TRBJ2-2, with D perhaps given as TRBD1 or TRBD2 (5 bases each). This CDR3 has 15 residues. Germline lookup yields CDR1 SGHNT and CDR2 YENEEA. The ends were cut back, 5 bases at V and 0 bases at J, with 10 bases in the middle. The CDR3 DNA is TGTGCCAGCAGCCCTGGGACGGCGAACACCGGGGAGCTGTTTTTT. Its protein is CASSPGTANTGELFF.

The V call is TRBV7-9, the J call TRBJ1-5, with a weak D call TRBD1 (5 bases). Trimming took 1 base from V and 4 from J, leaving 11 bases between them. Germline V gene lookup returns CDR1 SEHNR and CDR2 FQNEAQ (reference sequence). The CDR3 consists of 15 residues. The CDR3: CASSLGDSLNQPQHF. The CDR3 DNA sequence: TGTGCCAGCAGCTTAGGAGACAGCTTGAATCAGCCCCAGCATTTT.

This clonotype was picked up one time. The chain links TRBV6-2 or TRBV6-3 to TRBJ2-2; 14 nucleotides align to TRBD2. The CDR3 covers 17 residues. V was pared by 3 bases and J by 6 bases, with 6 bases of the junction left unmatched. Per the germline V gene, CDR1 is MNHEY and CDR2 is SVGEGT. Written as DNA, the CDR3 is TGTGCCAGCAGTTATCTAAGACTAGCGGGGGGGCCCGGGGAGCTGTTTTTT. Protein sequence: CASSYLRLAGGPGELFF.

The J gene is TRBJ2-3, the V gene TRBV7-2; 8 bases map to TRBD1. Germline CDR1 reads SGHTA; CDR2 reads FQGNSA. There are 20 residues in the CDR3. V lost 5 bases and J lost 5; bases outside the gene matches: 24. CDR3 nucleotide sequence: TGTGCCAGCAGCCTAGTAGTGACTACCCCAGGGGGCCGGGGGATAGATACGCAGTATTTT. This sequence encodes CASSLVVTTPGGRGIDTQYF.

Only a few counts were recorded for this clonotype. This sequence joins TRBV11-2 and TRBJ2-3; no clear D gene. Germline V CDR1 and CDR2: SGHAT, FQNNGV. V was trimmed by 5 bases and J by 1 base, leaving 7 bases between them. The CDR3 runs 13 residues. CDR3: CASSRDRTDTQYF. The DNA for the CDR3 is TGTGCCAGCAGCCGAGACCGCACAGATACGCAGTATTTT.

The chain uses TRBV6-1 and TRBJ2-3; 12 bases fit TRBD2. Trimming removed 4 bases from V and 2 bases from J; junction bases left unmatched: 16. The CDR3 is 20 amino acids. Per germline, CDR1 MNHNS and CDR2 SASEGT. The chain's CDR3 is CASSGYMGTSGLLYTDTQYF. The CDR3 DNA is TGTGCCAGCAGTGGATATATGGGGACTAGCGGGTTACTTTACACAGATACGCAGTATTTT.

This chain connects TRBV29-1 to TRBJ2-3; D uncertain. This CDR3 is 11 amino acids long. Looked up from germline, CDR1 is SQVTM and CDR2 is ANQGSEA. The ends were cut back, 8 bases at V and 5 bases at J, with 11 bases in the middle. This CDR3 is CSTSPKDTQYF. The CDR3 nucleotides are TGCAGCACCTCACCGAAAGATACGCAGTATTTT.

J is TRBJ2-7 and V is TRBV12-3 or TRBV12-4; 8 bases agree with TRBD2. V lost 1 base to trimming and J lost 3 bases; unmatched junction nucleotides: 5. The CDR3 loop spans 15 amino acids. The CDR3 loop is CASSLGGGTNYEQYF. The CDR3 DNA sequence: TGTGCCAGCAGTTTAGGCGGGGGGACCAACTACGAGCAGTACTTC.

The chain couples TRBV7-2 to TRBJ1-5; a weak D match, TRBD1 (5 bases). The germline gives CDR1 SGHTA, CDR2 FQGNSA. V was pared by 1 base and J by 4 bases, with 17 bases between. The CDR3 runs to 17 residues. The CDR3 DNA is TGTGCCAGCAGCTTAGTGTCCGGGGGTCAGAGGAATCAGCCCCAGCATTTT. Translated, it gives CASSLVSGGQRNQPQHF.

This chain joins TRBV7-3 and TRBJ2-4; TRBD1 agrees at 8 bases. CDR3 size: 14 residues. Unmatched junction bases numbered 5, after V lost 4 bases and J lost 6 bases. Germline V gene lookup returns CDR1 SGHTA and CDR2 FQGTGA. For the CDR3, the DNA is TGTGCCAGCAGCTCAACAGGGGGATCAAACATTCAGTACTTC. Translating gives CASSSTGGSNIQYF.